This TCR beta chain was documented in a study of cytomegalovirus exposure and HLA in healthy donors. At the level of the study: T cells numbering around 180 million yielded some 100 million unique TCR beta sequences in an earlier analysis.

Primers included in the PCR were 60 Vbeta and 13 Jbeta primers. Profiling relied on immunoSEQ multiplex PCR, and the TCRdb table lists in-frame clones only, not all of them. The sample lists 200,000 to 250,000 clones, roughly 80% occurring once. This clone was detected a few times. This receptor was obtained from a male donor in good health and CMV-seronegative. The material sequenced was PBMCs.

CDR3 bases: TGTGCCAGCTCAACACTAGAGGCCCAGGGTACCACTGAAGCTTTCTTT. This codes for CASSTLEAQGTTEAFF. The chain couples TRBV18 to TRBJ1-1, with D tentatively TRBD1 (5 bases). The germline CDR1 and CDR2 sequences are KGHSH and LQKENI. Between the trimmed V and J ends, which lost 5 bases and 4 bases, there was a span of 20 bases. This CDR3 is 16 amino acids long.